Below, 26 T cell receptor beta chains from the same sample are listed, as sequenced in a study of blood T cell repertoires in COVID-19. Only in-frame clones appear in the TCRdb table, and some are missing; sequencing was by immunoSEQ multiplex PCR. The sample lists 200,000 to 300,000 clones; about 80% were seen once. Sequenced input: PBMCs or T cells enriched from blood (not recorded which). These receptor sequences come from a middle-aged woman who had been exposed to COVID-19.

V is TRBV3-1 (or the pseudogene TRBV3-2) and J is TRBJ1-3, with D maybe TRBD1 (6 bases). The length of the CDR3 is 14 residues. Germline V gives CDR1 LGHDT, CDR2 YNNKEL (reference sequence). Trimming took 0 bases from V and 4 from J, leaving 7 bases between them. CDR3 in amino acids: CASSQDGGGNTIYF. CDR3 nucleotide sequence: TGTGCCAGCAGCCAAGATGGGGGCGGAAACACCATATATTTT.

The chain uses TRBV6-5 and TRBJ2-3; tentatively, D is TRBD2 (5 bases). Germline-derived CDR1 and CDR2 are MNHEY and SVGAGI. Trimming took 6 bases from V and 3 from J, leaving 16 bases between them. This CDR3 is 15 amino acids long. This CDR3 is CASSPGVARTDTQYF. DNA of the CDR3: TGTGCCAGCAGCCCCGGGGTAGCGCGGACAGATACGCAGTATTTT.

The CDR3 region is CASSLAMNTEAFF. The CDR3 DNA reads TGTGCCAGCAGTTTAGCCATGAACACTGAAGCTTTCTTT. The rearrangement links TRBV9 to TRBJ1-1; no clear D gene. The CDR3 length is 13 residues. Germline V gene sequence: CDR1 SGDLS, CDR2 YYNGEE. V gave up 5 bases and J gave up 0 bases, with 8 bases separating them.

This clone came up a few times. This sequence joins TRBV7-2 and TRBJ1-6; D uncertain. The CDR3 contains 15 residues. V was pared by 1 base and J by 6 bases, with 10 bases between. The V gene's germline CDR1 is SGHTA and CDR2 FQGNSA. Here the CDR3 reads CASSLVVTGNSPLHF. CDR3 bases: TGTGCCAGCAGCTTAGTGGTGACGGGTAATTCACCCCTCCACTTT.

As to this clone: This sample also contains other DNA sequences that code for the same CDR3. This chain connects TRBV19 to TRBJ1-5; 7 bases map to TRBD1. The V gene end was trimmed by 2 bases and the J gene end by 6 bases; junction bases not matched to a gene: 4. This CDR3 comprises 14 residues. From germline, CDR1 is LNHDA and CDR2 SQIVND (reference sequence). CDR3 coding DNA: TGTGCCAGTAGTATACGGACAGGTCCTCAGCCCCAGCATTTT. It specifies CASSIRTGPQPQHF.

A single count supports this clone. The chain uses TRBV19 and TRBJ1-1, with no clear D. The CDR3 extends over 13 amino acids. V was pared by 1 base and J by 2 bases, with 5 bases between. Per the germline V gene, CDR1 is LNHDA and CDR2 is SQIVND (reference sequence). DNA for the CDR3: TGTGCCAGTAGTATAGGTATTAACACTGAAGCTTTCTTT. Protein: CASSIGINTEAFF.

The chain is built from TRBV7-2 and TRBJ2-3; 15 positions agree with TRBD2. The CDR3 contains 17 residues. Germline lookup yields CDR1 SGHTA and CDR2 FQGNSA. The V gene end was trimmed by 4 bases and the J gene end by 0 bases; junction bases not matched to a gene: 2. CDR3 region: CASSYGLAGGSTDTQYF. The CDR3 DNA reads TGTGCCAGCAGCTACGGACTAGCGGGGGGGAGCACAGATACGCAGTATTTT.

V and J are TRBV18 and TRBJ1-1, with a tentative D call TRBD1 (5 bases). Germline lookup yields CDR1 KGHSH and CDR2 LQKENI. Trimming shortened V by 3 bases and J by 4 bases, and 18 bases separated the two germline ends. CDR3 size: 16 residues. CDR3 in amino acids: CASSPGSDRRATEAFF. The CDR3, as DNA: TGTGCCAGCTCACCGGGGTCCGACAGAAGGGCCACTGAAGCTTTCTTT.

There are many counts of this clone. The identical CDR3 is also encoded by other nucleotide sequences in the sample. The rearrangement uses TRBV18 and TRBJ2-6; the D gene is possibly TRBD1 (5 bases). The CDR3 has 15 residues. V lost 6 bases, J lost 0 bases, and 9 bases lay in between. The germline V gene encodes CDR1 KGHSH and CDR2 LQKENI. CDR3 in amino acids: CASSPDISGANVLTF. CDR3 bases: TGTGCCAGCTCCCCGGACATCTCTGGGGCCAACGTCCTGACTTTC.

The gene calls are TRBV5-4 and TRBJ1-2, with D perhaps TRBD1 (6 bases). Looked up from germline, CDR1 is SGHNT and CDR2 is YYREEE (reference sequence). The CDR3 extends over 14 amino acids. Trimming cost V 5 bases and J 2 bases, with 13 bases left between them. Written as DNA, the CDR3 is TGTGCCAGCAGGGAAAGGGGGGGGAACTATGGCTACACCTTC. It codes for CASRERGGNYGYTF.

The rearrangement links TRBV7-9 to TRBJ2-7; maybe TRBD1 (5 bases). Germline CDR1 reads SEHNR; CDR2 reads FQNEAQ (reference sequence). V was pared by 3 bases and J by 5 bases, with 14 bases between. The CDR3 has 14 residues. The CDR3 DNA sequence: TGTGCCAGCAGCTTGGATTCGCCAGGGAACGAGCAGTACTTC. It is translated as CASSLDSPGNEQYF. Using reference TRBV7-9 and TRBJ2-7 for the parts outside the CDR3, the full variable domain is DTGVSQNPRHKITKRGQNVTFRCDPISEHNRLYWYRQTLGQGPEFLTYFQNEAQLEKSRLLSDRFSAERPKGSFSTLEIQRTEQGDSAMYLCASSLDSPGNEQYFGPGTRLTVT.

The rearrangement links TRBV28 to TRBJ1-2; the D is unclear. Germline V gives CDR1 MDHEN, CDR2 SYDVKM. V was shortened by 7 bases and J by 8 bases, with 26 bases between the two germline ends. CDR3 length: 16 amino acids. The CDR3 DNA follows: TGTGCCAGCACGGAGCATAACCCGACTCTCAACCGGGGCTACACCTTC. It is translated as CASTEHNPTLNRGYTF.

The chain has TRBV19 and TRBJ1-2, with 7 bases aligning to TRBD1. V shed 3 bases, J shed 6 bases, and the junction held 10 bases outside the gene matches. Germline V gene data show CDR1 as LNHDA and CDR2 as SQIVND (reference sequence). This CDR3 has 15 residues. CDR3 sequence reads: CASSIWSEGANGYTF. The CDR3, as DNA: TGTGCCAGTAGTATCTGGTCGGAGGGGGCGAATGGCTACACCTTC.

The chain carries TRBV3-1 (or the pseudogene TRBV3-2) and TRBJ2-5; 15 positions match TRBD2. Looked up from germline, CDR1 is LGHDT and CDR2 is YNNKEL (reference sequence). The CDR3 has 17 amino acids. Losses at the gene ends were 2 bases for V and 5 bases for J; bases not matched to a gene: 6. The DNA of the CDR3 is TGTGCCAGCAGCCAAAGGACTAGCGGGGGGGCCAGGGAGACCCAGTACTTC. It encodes CASSQRTSGGARETQYF.

The rearrangement joins TRBV19 to TRBJ1-5; 9 positions agree with TRBD1. Germline-derived CDR1 and CDR2 are LNHDA and SQIVND (reference sequence). The CDR3 has 16 amino acids. J lost 4 bases, V lost 3 bases, and 7 bases had no gene match. CDR3 amino acids: CASSIYRGLGNQPQHF. The CDR3 DNA reads TGTGCCAGTAGTATCTACAGGGGGCTGGGGAATCAGCCCCAGCATTTT.

The genes are TRBV21-1 and TRBJ2-1; no check of the table's D call, TRBD2, against the DNA was made. TRBV21-1 is a pseudogene locus. This CDR3 has 14 amino acids. The CDR3 bases are TGTGCCAGCAGCTGGACTAGCGGGGATAATGAGCAGTTCTTC. It codes for CASSWTSGDNEQFF.

This clone has only one observation. This chain joins TRBV6-2 or TRBV6-3 and TRBJ2-1; 10 bases fit TRBD1. Germline values: CDR1 MNHEY, CDR2 SVGEGT. CDR3 length equals 19 residues. J was trimmed by 10 bases and V by 5 bases; bases with no gene match: 23. The DNA for the CDR3 is TGTGCCAGCAGTAGGGACAGGGGAACAGGACCTAGGGGGGGGATGGAGCAGTTCTTC. It specifies CASSRDRGTGPRGGMEQFF.

V is TRBV6-5 and J is TRBJ1-5; D is uncertain. The CDR3 is 14 residues long. Germline assignment: CDR1 MNHEY and CDR2 SVGAGI. Trimming took off 5 bases at V and 4 bases at J, with 12 bases between the two ends. The CDR3: CASSTTNWNQPQHF. As DNA, the CDR3 is TGTGCCAGCAGTACCACAAATTGGAATCAGCCCCAGCATTTT.

V usage is TRBV6-5 and J usage is TRBJ1-6; no reliable D call. This CDR3 is 15 amino acids long. The germline V gene has CDR1 MNHEY and CDR2 SVGAGI. V dropped 6 bases and J dropped 7 bases, with 16 bases sitting between them. In DNA form, the CDR3 reads TGTGCCAGCAGAACGCAACAGAGATTAAATTCACCCCTCCACTTT. Amino acids: CASRTQQRLNSPLHF.

This rearrangement joins TRBV16 to TRBJ1-1; 7 bases match TRBD1. CDR1 is KGHSY and CDR2 is FQNENV in the germline V gene. CDR3 length equals 16 residues. Trimming at V came to 0 bases and at J to 4 bases, leaving 8 bases not matched to a gene. Written as DNA, the CDR3 is TGTGCCAGCAGCCAATCAAGGGGCAGGGGGAGCACTGAAGCTTTCTTT. Translating it yields CASSQSRGRGSTEAFF.

The CDR3 reads CASSQGSSGNTDTQYF. Written as DNA, the CDR3 is TGTGCCAGCAGCCAAGGGTCAAGCGGGAACACAGATACGCAGTATTTT. The gene calls are TRBV3-1 (or the pseudogene TRBV3-2) and TRBJ2-3; 7 bases fit TRBD2. The CDR3 consists of 16 residues. Germline CDR1 LGHDT, CDR2 YNNKEL (reference sequence). V shed 1 base and J 2 bases; nucleotides not matched to a gene: 6.

This clone was seen a few times. The genes are TRBV2 and TRBJ2-6, with D unresolved. Germline CDR1 reads SNHLY; CDR2 reads FYNNEI. Trimming removed 6 bases at V and 0 bases at J, with 6 bases between. This CDR3 has 14 amino acids. As DNA, the CDR3 is TGTGCCAGCAGCGGTGACTCTGGGGCCAACGTCCTGACTTTC. It encodes CASSGDSGANVLTF.

The rearrangement links TRBV4-1 to TRBJ2-2; 9 bases agree with TRBD1. The germline V gene has CDR1 MGHRA and CDR2 YSYEKL. With 3 bases clipped from V and 8 bases from J, the junction kept 7 bases outside the gene matches. The CDR3 runs 15 residues. The CDR3 region is CASSQRGTGKGELFF. Here the CDR3 DNA reads TGCGCCAGCAGCCAGAGAGGGACAGGGAAGGGGGAGCTGTTTTTT.

The chain joins TRBV28 to TRBJ1-3, with D hard to call. Trimming cost V 3 bases and J 4 bases, with 13 bases left between them. Germline CDR1 reads MDHEN; CDR2 reads SYDVKM. The CDR3 length is 15 residues. The CDR3 loop reads CASSFGVSAGNTIYF. The CDR3 nucleotides read TGTGCCAGCAGTTTCGGGGTTTCTGCCGGAAACACCATATATTTT.

This clone was detected only a few times. The chain uses TRBV20-1 and TRBJ1-2, with 7 bases that match TRBD1. From germline, CDR1 is DFQATT and CDR2 SNEGSKA (reference sequence). The CDR3 covers 14 residues. V was clipped by 3 bases and J by 9 bases; unmatched bases: 13. CDR3 sequence (DNA): TGCAGTGCTAGTAGACAGGGTGAAATATATAGCTACACCTTC. Protein: CSASRQGEIYSYTF.

This chain uses TRBV10-3 with TRBJ2-7; no clear D gene. This CDR3 comprises 13 residues. In germline, CDR1 is ENHRY, CDR2 SYGVKD. V was cut by 9 bases and J by 0 bases, with 12 bases left in between. As DNA, the CDR3 is TGTGCCATAAAAGGCAGGCTCTCCTACGAGCAGTACTTC. It encodes CAIKGRLSYEQYF.